The 8 T cell receptor beta chains presented below share a single source sample, sequenced in a study of blood T cells in healthy people across ages. For the second PCR, which ran for about 7 to 12 cycles, a sample-barcoded 5' primer and a J-beta primer mix were used. Each CDR3 protein is one row after TCRdb ran MiXCR on the 5' RACE reads. This sample has around 800,000 distinct CDR3 sequences, with around 25% found just once. These data also featured in a second study, about T cells of mothers and their children.

Sequencing was performed on blood. The receptor set was obtained from a boy aged 10-17 years in good health.

The rearrangement links TRBV18 to TRBJ2-7; TRBD1 agrees at 9 bases. CDR1 is KGHSH, CDR2 LQKENI, per germline. With V trimmed by 3 bases and J by 5 bases, 8 bases remained unmatched. This CDR3 contains 15 residues. CDR3 nucleotides: TGTGCCAGCTCACCGTACGGGACAGGGAACAACGAGCAGTACTTC. Its translation is CASSPYGTGNNEQYF.

V usage is TRBV7-3 and J usage is TRBJ2-5; D not certain. CDR3 size: 12 residues. Germline CDR1 and CDR2: SGHTA and FQGTGA. With 2 bases removed from V and 11 bases from J, the gap between germline ends came to 12 bases. The CDR3 sequence: CASSLGRSSQYF. As DNA, the CDR3 is TGTGCCAGCAGCTTAGGCAGATCTTCGCAGTACTTC.

In this sample, this clonotype turned up a few times. V is TRBV11-2 and J is TRBJ2-5; the match to TRBD2 covers 8 bases. Looked up from germline, CDR1 is SGHAT and CDR2 is FQNNGV. CDR3 size: 18 residues. The V segment lost 3 bases and the J segment 5 bases; nucleotides outside the gene matches: 17. Here the CDR3 DNA reads TGTGCCAGCAGCTTTGGCCGCCTACTAGCGGAATTAATGGAGACCCAGTACTTC. Residues: CASSFGRLLAELMETQYF.

Only a few counts were recorded for this clonotype. The chain employs TRBV28 and TRBJ2-5; a possible D gene is TRBD2 (5 bases). The germline V and J ends were trimmed by 3 bases and 2 bases, with 10 bases remaining between them. In germline, CDR1 is MDHEN, CDR2 SYDVKM. The CDR3 is 14 amino acids. The CDR3 sequence: CASSFPSGQETQYF. CDR3 in DNA: TGTGCCAGCAGTTTCCCCTCGGGGCAAGAGACCCAGTACTTC.

This rearrangement joins TRBV12-3 or TRBV12-4 to TRBJ1-6, with 7 bases identical to TRBD1. This CDR3 spans 13 amino acids. The V and J ends lost 6 bases and 12 bases, in that order; junction bases with no gene match: 8. In nucleotides, the CDR3 is TGTGCCAGCAGGATCCGACAGGGAGGACCCCTCCACTTT. It translates to CASRIRQGGPLHF.

This clonotype has only a few counts. The rearrangement joins TRBV28 to TRBJ2-7; perhaps TRBD1 as D (5 bases). From germline, CDR1 is MDHEN and CDR2 SYDVKM. The CDR3 sequence is 16 residues long. V gave up 3 bases and J gave up 2 bases, with 17 bases separating them. This CDR3 is CASSFGGAGLAYEQYF. The CDR3 DNA sequence: TGTGCCAGCAGTTTCGGTGGCGCAGGGCTGGCCTACGAGCAGTACTTC.

This clonotype was seen a handful of times. The J gene is TRBJ1-1, the V gene TRBV7-2; no definite D call. This CDR3 comprises 13 residues. Germline CDR1 SGHTA, CDR2 FQGNSA. V was trimmed by 6 bases and J by 4 bases, leaving 12 bases between them. CDR3 in amino acids: CASRPRASTEAFF. The CDR3 DNA reads as TGTGCCAGCAGGCCAAGGGCTAGCACTGAAGCTTTCTTT. Combining the CDR3 with reference TRBV7-2 and TRBJ1-1 gives the whole variable domain GAGVSQSPSNKVTEKGKDVELRCDPISGHTALYWYRQSLGQGLEFLIYFQGNSAPDKSGLPSDRFSAERTGGSVSTLTIQRTQQEDSAVYLCASRPRASTEAFFGQGTRLTVV.

V gene TRBV20-1 combines with J gene TRBJ2-7; TRBD2 might be the D (6 bases). The germline V and J ends were trimmed by 0 bases and 7 bases, with 7 bases remaining between them. CDR1 is DFQATT and CDR2 is SNEGSKA in the germline V gene (reference sequence). This CDR3 is built from 11 residues. CDR3 sequence: CSARERGEQYF. CDR3 in DNA: TGCAGTGCTAGAGAGCGGGGTGAGCAGTACTTC.